This TCR beta chain comes out of a study of OX40 agonist ivuxolimab in advanced cancers. Study-level background: While on treatment, patients had intravenous ivuxolimab at 0.01 to 10 mg/kg every 2 weeks. Among those enrolled, mean age was about 63 years (range about 23 to 90) and roughly 84% were male. Study outcomes and limitations: The CD4+ and CD8+ T cells in the blood had expanded clonally by week 6 at 0.1 to 3.0 mg/kg. Certain nonresponding patients likewise had low normalized T-cell clonal expansion.

Trimming cost V 4 bases and J 0 bases, with 6 bases left between them. The V gene's germline CDR1 is LNHDA and CDR2 SQIVND (reference sequence). The CDR3 is made up of 13 amino acids. About this clone itself: The antigen remains undetermined.

Here immunoSEQ multiplex PCR was the method, and the copy in TCRdb shows in-frame clones only, minus some. The data hold about 69,000 clones, with around 87% observed a single time. This chain links TRBV19 with TRBJ1-1; D uncertain. This receptor was identified in an adult with an advanced solid tumor such as melanoma, head and neck, liver or kidney cancer. The sample here was CD4+ or CD8+ T cells sorted from blood, taken in a trial of the OX40 agonist ivuxolimab. In nucleotides, the CDR3 is TGTGCCAGTAGTACTGAAATGAACACTGAAGCTTTCTTT. Its protein product is CASSTEMNTEAFF.